One and the same sample provided the 11 T cell receptor beta chains below, sequenced in a study of cytomegalovirus exposure and HLA in healthy donors. Primers included in the PCR were 60 Vbeta and 13 Jbeta primers. Data came from immunoSEQ multiplex PCR; TCRdb stores just in-frame clones and leaves some out. The sample lists about 200,000 clones, 82% occurring once. What was sequenced was PBMCs. These TCRs come from a boy younger than 10 in good health and CMV-seronegative.

Of note for this clone: One junction end does not reproduce the germline sequence, and a read error may be involved. The chain joins TRBV7-7 to TRBJ2-3; 9 bases fit TRBD2. There are 14 residues in the CDR3. Germline V gene data show CDR1 as SSHAT and CDR2 as FNYEAQ (reference sequence). The CDR3 here is CASSLGLAGDTQYF. CDR3 nucleotide sequence: TGTGCTAGCAGCTTGGGACTAGCTGGGGATACGCAGTATTTT. Complete variable domain (other parts from reference TRBV7-7 and TRBJ2-3): GAGVSQSPRYKVTKRGQDVTLRCDPISSHATLYWYQQALGQGPEFLTYFNYEAQPDKSGLPSDRFSAERPEGSISTLTIQRTEQRDSAMYRCASSLGLAGDTQYFGPGTRLTVL.

This clone occurred once. The chain is built from TRBV21-1 and TRBJ2-7; TRBD1 is the table's D call and was not checked against the DNA. TRBV21-1 is marked as a pseudogene. CDR3 size: 14 residues. The CDR3 loop is CASNYQGFVYEQYF. The CDR3 coding sequence is TGTGCCAGCAACTACCAGGGATTTGTCTACGAGCAGTACTTC.

V is TRBV5-6 and J is TRBJ2-7, with D possibly matching TRBD2 (5 bases). Trimming stripped 0 bases from V and 3 bases from J, with 16 bases between. This CDR3 is 16 amino acids long. Germline V gene sequence: CDR1 SGHDT, CDR2 YYEEEE. The CDR3: CASSLVATNLYYEQYF. CDR3 in DNA: TGTGCCAGCAGCTTGGTAGCGACAAACCTTTACTACGAGCAGTACTTC.

This clone was counted between two and nine times. The V and J genes are TRBV19 and TRBJ2-3; 7 positions agree with TRBD1. The V gene end was trimmed by 1 base and the J gene end by 6 bases; junction bases not matched to a gene: 4. Looked up from germline, CDR1 is LNHDA and CDR2 is SQIVND (reference sequence). The CDR3 consists of 14 residues. This CDR3 is CASSIGQGWDTQYF. CDR3 coding DNA: TGTGCCAGTAGTATAGGACAGGGATGGGATACGCAGTATTTT.

The chain couples TRBV6-5 to TRBJ2-7; D unresolved. Germline V gives CDR1 MNHEY, CDR2 SVGAGI. The length of the CDR3 is 15 residues. The V gene lost 6 bases and the J gene lost 1 base, with 16 bases spanning the gap. For the CDR3, the DNA is TGTGCCAGCAGCCCTTATGTTAGAGTTTCCTACGAGCAGTACTTC. It yields the protein CASSPYVRVSYEQYF.

This clone has a single count. This rearrangement joins TRBV5-1 to TRBJ1-3, with 8 positions matching TRBD1. V shed 4 bases and J 4 bases; nucleotides not matched to a gene: 10. The germline CDR1 and CDR2 sequences are SGHRS and YFSETQ. The CDR3 sequence is 16 residues long. The CDR3 coding sequence is TGCGCCAGCAGCCGGACAGGGACTGGAGCGGGAAACACCATATATTTT. Amino acids: CASSRTGTGAGNTIYF.

With respect to this clone: This same CDR3 is encoded by further DNA sequences in the sample. The chain combines TRBV5-1 with TRBJ1-2, with D maybe TRBD1 (5 bases). V was trimmed by 4 bases and J by 2 bases, leaving 15 bases between them. Germline lookup yields CDR1 SGHRS and CDR2 YFSETQ. The CDR3 length is 15 residues. The CDR3 reads CASSLVGATNYGYTF. The CDR3 DNA reads TGCGCCAGCAGCCTGGTTGGGGCGACCAACTATGGCTACACCTTC.

This sequence joins TRBV13 and TRBJ1-2; D remains unclear. This CDR3 is built from 16 residues. The germline gives CDR1 PRHDT, CDR2 FYEKMQ (reference sequence). The V and J ends lost 0 bases and 3 bases respectively, with 14 bases between them. The CDR3 DNA reads as TGTGCCAGCAGCTTAGGCCGCGTTCCGAACTACTATGGCTACACCTTC. This sequence encodes CASSLGRVPNYYGYTF.

The rearrangement joins TRBV7-2 to TRBJ1-1; D call uncertain. Germline assignment: CDR1 SGHTA and CDR2 FQGNSA. The CDR3 sequence is 14 residues long. Trimming took off 3 bases at V and 0 bases at J, with 8 bases between the two ends. The CDR3 DNA sequence: TGTGCCAGCAGCTTTGAACAGATGAACACTGAAGCTTTCTTT. Amino acids: CASSFEQMNTEAFF.

The V and J genes are TRBV7-2 and TRBJ2-1, with TRBD2 as a possible D gene (5 bases). V was shortened by 4 bases and J by 2 bases, with 12 bases between the two germline ends. The CDR3 totals 15 residues. Germline V lookup: CDR1 SGHTA, CDR2 FQGNSA. This chain's CDR3 is CASSSTGRPYNEQFF. The CDR3 DNA reads as TGTGCCAGCAGCTCTACGGGGAGACCCTACAATGAGCAGTTCTTC.

This chain connects TRBV2 to TRBJ2-4; TRBD2 agrees at 12 bases. The CDR3 loop spans 15 amino acids. Germline CDR1 and CDR2: SNHLY and FYNNEI. V dropped 7 bases and J dropped 3; count of bases not matched to a gene: 4. The DNA of the CDR3 is TGTGCCAGCACCCAGACTAGCGGGGGCAAAAACATTCAGTACTTC. It translates to CASTQTSGGKNIQYF.